The 30 T cell receptor beta chains below come from one sample, sequenced in a study of T-cell reconstitution after alpha-beta-depleted transplantation in children. Molecular barcoding with unique molecular identifiers was used for the TCRbeta library. TCRdb recomputed calls from the PCR reads with MiXCR, one row per CDR3 protein. This table has some 600,000 distinct CDR3 sequences, 16% appearing once. The sequencing here drew on PBMCs from the stem cell graft donor, taken from the stem cell graft. The receptor source for this set is a human donor who donated a stem cell graft to a child with acute myeloid leukemia.

This clonotype was observed at least ten times. The chain links TRBV20-1 to TRBJ2-7; 9 bases are a match to TRBD1. Germline-derived CDR1 and CDR2 are DFQATT and SNEGSKA (reference sequence). V lost 0 bases to trimming and J lost 2 bases; unmatched junction nucleotides: 5. The length of the CDR3 is 15 residues. This CDR3 is CSARDPDRGPYEQYF. The CDR3 bases are TGCAGTGCTAGAGATCCGGACAGGGGCCCCTACGAGCAGTACTTC.

This clonotype occurred many times. This rearrangement joins TRBV20-1 to TRBJ1-6; D may be TRBD1 (5 bases). The CDR3 contains 17 residues. Between the trimmed V and J ends, which lost 0 bases and 6 bases, there was a span of 18 bases. Germline CDR1 is DFQATT and CDR2 is SNEGSKA (reference sequence). The DNA of the CDR3 is TGCAGTGCTAGAGATAGATCCGGGGGTGGAGGTAATTCACCCCTCCACTTT. Translating gives CSARDRSGGGGNSPLHF.

The V call is TRBV28, the J call TRBJ1-2; no definite D call. CDR3 size: 13 residues. V lost 3 bases, J lost 6 bases, and 11 bases lay in between. Germline V gene data show CDR1 as MDHEN and CDR2 as SYDVKM. In DNA form, the CDR3 reads TGTGCCAGCAGTTTTAATTACGGGGATGGCTACACCTTC. It codes for CASSFNYGDGYTF.

The CDR3 DNA reads as TGCGCCAGCAGCTTGGACCCGGGGGACCCGCAGTTCTTC. It yields the protein CASSLDPGDPQFF. V and J are TRBV5-1 and TRBJ2-1, with D perhaps matching TRBD2 (6 bases). The CDR3 covers 13 residues. Trimming pared 0 bases from V and 12 bases from J, leaving 13 bases between. CDR1 is SGHRS and CDR2 is YFSETQ in the germline V gene.

This clonotype was recorded a few times. The rearrangement links TRBV6-4 to TRBJ1-1; TRBD1 might be the D (5 bases). The CDR3 runs 11 residues. Germline-derived CDR1 and CDR2 are MRHNA and SNTAGT. Trimming stripped 8 bases from V and 8 bases from J, with 12 bases between. The CDR3 region is CASRQGAEAFF. The CDR3, as DNA: TGTGCCAGCCGGCAGGGTGCGGAAGCTTTCTTT.

This clonotype was picked up many times. The J gene is TRBJ1-2, the V gene TRBV20-1; D not resolved. Germline-derived CDR1 and CDR2 are DFQATT and SNEGSKA (reference sequence). With 0 bases removed from V and 4 bases from J, the gap between germline ends came to 9 bases. CDR3 size: 13 residues. In DNA form, the CDR3 reads TGCAGTGCTAGAGATGCGGCAGTCTATGGCTACACCTTC. Its protein is CSARDAAVYGYTF.

This clonotype was found many times. The rearrangement joins TRBV7-8 to TRBJ2-4; a possible D gene is TRBD2 (7 bases). The CDR3 length is 15 residues. Trimming pared 0 bases from V and 7 bases from J, leaving 13 bases between. Germline V gene lookup returns CDR1 SGHVS and CDR2 FQNEAQ. This CDR3 reads CASSLAFGGLNIQYF. The CDR3 DNA sequence: TGTGCCAGCAGCTTAGCGTTCGGGGGGCTCAACATTCAGTACTTC.

Many counts were recorded for this clonotype. This chain connects TRBV7-3 to TRBJ2-1; D uncertain. CDR3 size: 13 residues. V was pared by 2 bases and J by 7 bases, with 9 bases between. Germline V gene lookup returns CDR1 SGHTA and CDR2 FQGTGA. CDR3 DNA sequence: TGTGCCAGCAGCTTAGGCGGAGAGAATGAGCAGTTCTTC. Amino acid sequence: CASSLGGENEQFF.

The V and J genes are TRBV20-1 and TRBJ2-1, with 8 bases that match TRBD2. Germline values: CDR1 DFQATT, CDR2 SNEGSKA (reference sequence). The CDR3 consists of 15 residues. V lost 6 bases, J lost 0 bases, and 7 bases stayed unmatched. The CDR3 bases are TGCAGTGCGTACCCAGCGGGAGCCTCCTACAATGAGCAGTTCTTC. It specifies CSAYPAGASYNEQFF.

The chain uses TRBV4-1 and TRBJ2-1; 10 bases agree with TRBD2. Germline CDR1 is MGHRA and CDR2 is YSYEKL. Trimming at V came to 0 bases and at J to 5 bases, leaving 4 bases not matched to a gene. The CDR3 has 16 amino acids. Written as DNA, the CDR3 is TGCGCCAGCAGCCAAGAAAGGCTAGCGGGGGACAATGAGCAGTTCTTC. It is translated as CASSQERLAGDNEQFF.

This clonotype was seen only a few times. CDR3 residues: CASSPDPGEETQYF. In nucleotides, the CDR3 is TGTGCCAGCAGCCCAGATCCAGGGGAAGAGACCCAGTACTTC. The V gene is TRBV2, the J gene TRBJ2-5, with a tentative D call TRBD1 (6 bases). V was cut by 6 bases and J by 3 bases, with 14 bases left in between. Germline loops: CDR1 SNHLY, CDR2 FYNNEI. This CDR3 has 14 residues.

The rearrangement links TRBV11-2 to TRBJ2-2; no definite D call. Germline CDR1 is SGHAT and CDR2 is FQNNGV. Trimming cost V 2 bases and J 6 bases, with 10 bases left between them. This CDR3 is 14 amino acids long. The CDR3 sequence is CASSLLFEAGELFF. CDR3 DNA sequence: TGTGCCAGCAGCTTATTATTTGAAGCCGGGGAGCTGTTTTTT.

The V gene is TRBV7-2, the J gene TRBJ1-1, with unresolved D. Looked up from germline, CDR1 is SGHTA and CDR2 is FQGNSA. V lost 4 bases to trimming and J lost 3 bases, with 21 bases between them. The length of the CDR3 is 17 residues. The DNA of the CDR3 is TGTGCCAGCAGCTCCTCTGTAGGCCGAAGAGGAGACACTGAAGCTTTCTTT. Its translation is CASSSSVGRRGDTEAFF.

Turning to this clonotype: A read error is possible here, since a much larger clone lies one base away. The rearrangement uses TRBV29-1 and TRBJ2-3, with D perhaps matching TRBD1 (7 bases). The CDR3 length is 15 residues. Trimming cost V 3 bases and J 2 bases, with 15 bases left between them. Germline CDR1 is SQVTM and CDR2 is ANQGSEA. The CDR3, as DNA: TGCAGCGTTGAGCTCCGCGGGACAGTCACAGATACGCAGTATTTT. This encodes CSVELRGTVTDTQYF.

This chain links TRBV4-1 with TRBJ2-1; D is possibly TRBD2 (6 bases). The germline V gene has CDR1 MGHRA and CDR2 YSYEKL. The CDR3 loop spans 16 amino acids. V lost 3 bases and J 0 bases, leaving 12 bases between the germline ends. Written as DNA, the CDR3 is TGCGCCAGCAGCCAGGTAGCGGAGAGCTCCTACAATGAGCAGTTCTTC. Its protein product is CASSQVAESSYNEQFF.

This clonotype has a count of ten or more. V is TRBV29-1 and J is TRBJ2-7, with D perhaps TRBD1 or TRBD2 (6 bases each). Trimming pared 1 base from V and 4 bases from J, leaving 17 bases between. The germline CDR1 and CDR2 sequences are SQVTM and ANQGSEA. CDR3 length: 15 amino acids. The CDR3 loop is CSVEGRRGVSYEQYF. The CDR3 coding sequence is TGCAGCGTTGAAGGTCGGAGGGGGGTCTCATACGAGCAGTACTTC.

This clonotype was seen ten or more times. The J gene is TRBJ1-1, the V gene TRBV5-1; D is unclear. V was trimmed by 4 bases and J by 1 base, leaving 11 bases between them. CDR1 and CDR2 from the germline V gene are SGHRS and YFSETQ. This CDR3 comprises 14 residues. CDR3 bases: TGCGCCAGCAGCACTTCATCGCAGAACACTGAAGCTTTCTTT. Encoded protein: CASSTSSQNTEAFF.

This clonotype came up many times. The chain combines TRBV20-1 with TRBJ1-4, with TRBD1 matching 7 bases. CDR3 size: 14 residues. J lost 4 bases, V lost 2 bases, and 4 bases had no gene match. From germline, CDR1 is DFQATT and CDR2 SNEGSKA (reference sequence). This CDR3 is CSARTGADNEKLFF. CDR3 sequence (DNA): TGCAGTGCTAGAACAGGGGCCGATAATGAAAAACTGTTTTTT.

V is TRBV15 and J is TRBJ2-3; D is tentatively TRBD1 or TRBD2 (5 bases each). The V end was cut by 0 bases, the J end by 6 bases, with 19 bases between. The V gene's germline CDR1 is LNHNV and CDR2 YYDKDF (reference sequence). This CDR3 region has 17 residues. CDR3 bases: TGTGCCACCAGCAGAGAAAGTAGCGACCCACCAGGGGATACGCAGTATTTT. This sequence encodes CATSRESSDPPGDTQYF.

Ten or more counts support this clonotype. The chain joins TRBV29-1 to TRBJ1-1; 8 bases line up with TRBD1. With V trimmed by 7 bases and J by 7 bases, 11 bases remained unmatched. Germline assignment: CDR1 SQVTM and CDR2 ANQGSEA. This CDR3 has 13 amino acids. The chain's CDR3 is CSASGGASIEAFF. As DNA, the CDR3 is TGCAGCGCTTCAGGGGGCGCATCGATTGAAGCTTTCTTT.

The V gene is TRBV7-3, the J gene TRBJ2-2; no clear D. The V gene lost 0 bases and the J gene lost 0 bases, with 11 bases spanning the gap. CDR1 and CDR2 (germline): SGHTA, FQGTGA. This CDR3 has 17 residues. CDR3 in DNA: TGTGCCAGCAGCTTAACGGCTGGTAACGCGAACACCGGGGAGCTGTTTTTT. Translation gives CASSLTAGNANTGELFF.

This clonotype was observed at least ten times. The rearrangement uses TRBV20-1 and TRBJ1-2; D not resolved. The CDR3 extends over 11 amino acids. V was pared by 3 bases and J by 2 bases, with 4 bases between. Germline loops: CDR1 DFQATT, CDR2 SNEGSKA (reference sequence). The CDR3 sequence is CSASTNYGYTF. As DNA, the CDR3 is TGCAGTGCTAGCACGAACTATGGCTACACCTTC.

The chain uses TRBV20-1 and TRBJ2-7, with D tentatively TRBD1 (6 bases). V lost 1 base to trimming and J lost 4 bases, with 14 bases between them. Germline CDR1 is DFQATT and CDR2 is SNEGSKA (reference sequence). The CDR3 is made up of 14 amino acids. The CDR3 protein is CSARGPRGLYEQYV. CDR3 in DNA: TGCAGTGCTAGAGGTCCCAGGGGATTGTACGAGCAGTACGTC.

This chain connects TRBV20-1 to TRBJ1-4, with TRBD1 as a possible D gene (6 bases). Deletions cut 2 bases from V and 5 bases from J, with 15 bases between. The CDR3 has 15 residues. Germline V gene sequence: CDR1 DFQATT, CDR2 SNEGSKA (reference sequence). CDR3: CSARPPGQYNEKLFF. Here the CDR3 DNA reads TGCAGTGCTAGACCCCCCGGACAGTACAATGAAAAACTGTTTTTT.

The chain has TRBV6-2 or TRBV6-3 and TRBJ2-7; no definite D call. CDR1 MNHEY and CDR2 SVGEGT come from the germline V gene. The CDR3 sequence is 13 residues long. Trimming cost V 3 bases and J 3 bases, with 9 bases left between them. The CDR3 DNA reads as TGTGCCAGCAGTTATGCGGCGGACTACGAGCAGTACGTC. This sequence encodes CASSYAADYEQYV.

This clonotype was seen repeatedly, ten times or more. The chain joins TRBV18 to TRBJ2-7, with D possibly being TRBD1 (6 bases). V lost 2 bases and J lost 4, with 15 bases in between. Germline CDR1 and CDR2: KGHSH and LQKENI. The CDR3 covers 15 residues. CDR3 coding DNA: TGTGCCAGCTCACCAGATCCGGGACAAGTATACGAGCAGTACTTC. Residues: CASSPDPGQVYEQYF.

This clonotype has only a few counts. Here the CDR3 reads CASSLESGPSGELFF. The CDR3 DNA follows: TGTGCCAGCAGCTTAGAGTCAGGGCCCTCAGGGGAGCTGTTTTTT. The chain is built from TRBV7-2 and TRBJ2-2; D is possibly TRBD1 (5 bases). CDR1 and CDR2 from the germline V gene are SGHTA and FQGNSA. CDR3 length: 15 residues. V was pared by 1 base and J by 8 bases, with 14 bases between.

In its sample, this clonotype was seen many times. V is TRBV13 and J is TRBJ2-5; 11 nucleotides agree with TRBD2. CDR1 is PRHDT, CDR2 FYEKMQ, per germline (reference sequence). This CDR3 is built from 14 residues. With 3 bases clipped from V and 7 bases from J, the junction kept 4 bases outside the gene matches. CDR3: CASSLASGGTTQYF. DNA of the CDR3: TGTGCCAGCAGCTTGGCTAGCGGGGGGACGACCCAGTACTTC.

This clonotype has just a few counts. The chain recombines TRBV20-1 with TRBJ1-6, with a possible D match to TRBD1 (6 bases). The germline V gene encodes CDR1 DFQATT and CDR2 SNEGSKA (reference sequence). The CDR3 contains 15 residues. Trimming removed 7 bases from V and 10 bases from J, with 23 bases in between. The CDR3 loop is CSVPRGALSRSPLHF. CDR3 nucleotides: TGCAGTGTCCCGAGGGGGGCCTTGTCTAGATCACCCCTCCACTTT.

This chain joins TRBV7-2 and TRBJ1-4, with TRBD1 as a possible D gene (5 bases). This CDR3 region has 14 residues. The V end lost 0 bases, the J end lost 10 bases, and 12 bases lay between the germline ends. Germline values: CDR1 SGHTA, CDR2 FQGNSA. The CDR3 region has the DNA TGTGCCAGCAGCTTAGCGACCCAGGGTGGAAAACTGTTTTTT. Protein: CASSLATQGGKLFF.